The rows below give T cell receptor beta chains drawn from one sample of a study of T cells after yellow fever vaccination. TCRdb redid the calling of the 5' RACE reads with MiXCR, one entry per CDR3 protein. This sample has over 110,000 distinct CDR3 sequences, with less than 9.5% found just once. The sequences come from CD4+ T cells sorted from PBMCs, collected 5 days after the yellow fever booster vaccination. Receptors were obtained from a man under 40 who received the YFV17D yellow fever vaccine. The conserved cysteine and the conserved F or W are not part of the CDR3 here.

>TRBJ1-1|TRBV29-1
SVEGAF
>TRBJ1-1|TRBV6-5
ASSYGSTEAF
>TRBJ2-3|TRBV7-2
ASSVKGDTQY
>TRBJ1-3|TRBV7-2
ASSLAGGSSGNTIY
>TRBJ2-1|TRBV20-1
SARSTSGGGHEQF
>TRBJ2-2|TRBV9
ASSVDPSGKGGTGELF
>TRBJ2-5|TRBV20-1
SGGLGETQY
>TRBJ2-1|TRBV20-1
CAFSQGRYNEQF
>TRBJ2-1|TRBV20-1
SSRAQREGFYNEQF
>TRBJ2-5|TRBV7-6
ASSLGGPGTGGYETQY
>TRBJ2-3|TRBV5-1
ASSWTRTSGTDTQY
>TRBJ2-3|TRBV7-2
ASSLNRLTTDTQY
>TRBJ2-7|TRBV12-3/TRBV12-4
ASSMTGGEGIYEQY
>TRBJ2-1|TRBV20-1
SARSRTSGRGGYNEQF
>TRBJ2-3|TRBV7-2
ASSVRGQSTDTQY
>TRBJ2-1|TRBV5-1
ASSFELAGANEQF
>TRBJ2-1|TRBV5-1
ASSLAIRREVDDEQF
>TRBJ1-2|TRBV12-3/TRBV12-4
ASSSARGYGYT
>TRBJ2-2|TRBV20-1
SASGTGGTGELF
>TRBJ2-1|TRBV13
ASSRVRDRLFNEQF
>TRBJ2-7|TRBV7-2
ASSIQGLGEQY
>TRBJ2-2|TRBV21-1
ASPHGGSGTGELF